One sample yielded the 28 T cell receptor beta chains listed below, sequenced in a study of cytomegalovirus exposure and HLA in healthy donors. Using immunoSEQ multiplex PCR, the repertoire was profiled, and TCRdb retains in-frame clones only, with some absent. The sample lists tens of thousands of clones; roughly 90% were seen once. Specimen: PBMCs. These receptors all come from a woman aged 18-35 years in good health and CMV-seropositive.

Here the CDR3 DNA reads TGTGCTAGTGGTTTGGGGGGGGAATATAGCACTGAAGCTTTCTTT. As protein: CASGLGGEYSTEAFF. The V and J genes are TRBV12-5 and TRBJ1-1; D perhaps matches TRBD1 (5 bases). The CDR3 length is 15 residues. V was shortened by 1 base and J by 4 bases, with 13 bases between the two germline ends. Per germline, CDR1 LGHNT and CDR2 FRNRAP.

The chain uses TRBV2 and TRBJ1-3; 7 nucleotides align to TRBD1. The germline gives CDR1 SNHLY, CDR2 FYNNEI. V was clipped by 8 bases and J by 1 base; unmatched bases: 11. CDR3 size: 16 residues. CDR3 region: CASRRGSIVSGNTIYF. CDR3 in DNA: TGTGCCAGCCGCAGGGGGTCTATAGTATCTGGAAACACCATATATTTT.

The rearrangement links TRBV7-2 to TRBJ2-3, with 13 bases fitting TRBD2. This CDR3 region has 16 residues. The germline gives CDR1 SGHTA, CDR2 FQGNSA. The V segment lost 5 bases and the J segment 0 bases; nucleotides outside the gene matches: 2. CDR3 sequence: CASSTSGGGSTDTQYF. As DNA, the CDR3 is TGTGCCAGCAGCACTAGCGGGGGGGGTAGCACAGATACGCAGTATTTT. Complete variable domain (other parts from reference TRBV7-2 and TRBJ2-3): GAGVSQSPSNKVTEKGKDVELRCDPISGHTALYWYRQSLGQGLEFLIYFQGNSAPDKSGLPSDRFSAERTGGSVSTLTIQRTQQEDSAVYLCASSTSGGGSTDTQYFGPGTRLTVL.

The chain links TRBV19 to TRBJ2-7; TRBD1 aligns across 10 bases. V lost 5 bases and J lost 7; bases outside the gene matches: 11. The germline gives CDR1 LNHDA, CDR2 SQIVND (reference sequence). The CDR3 covers 15 residues. Written as DNA, the CDR3 is TGTGCCAGTAGTTCGACAGGGGGCGGTGTTCGTGAGCAGTACTTC. Translating it yields CASSSTGGGVREQYF.

This clone was counted only a few times. This rearrangement joins TRBV2 to TRBJ1-2; no clear D. The CDR3 covers 14 residues. V lost 7 bases and J lost 0, with 12 bases in between. Germline V CDR1 and CDR2: SNHLY, FYNNEI. The CDR3 DNA reads as TGTGCCAGCACGATCCGCGCGGCTAACTATGGCTACACCTTC. Translation gives CASTIRAANYGYTF.

The chain carries TRBV6-5 and TRBJ2-1, with 8 positions matching TRBD2. V gave up 8 bases and J gave up 8 bases; unmatched junction bases: 14. CDR3 length equals 15 residues. Looked up from germline, CDR1 is MNHEY and CDR2 is SVGAGI. CDR3 loop: CASYTGTRSVHEQFF. In nucleotides, the CDR3 is TGTGCCAGCTATACCGGGACTAGATCCGTCCATGAGCAGTTCTTC.

The chain couples TRBV5-6 to TRBJ2-5, with D perhaps matching TRBD2 (5 bases). This CDR3 spans 15 amino acids. Per the germline V gene, CDR1 is SGHDT and CDR2 is YYEEEE. With 1 base removed from V and 9 bases from J, the gap between germline ends came to 19 bases. CDR3: CASSLYGSVEEAQYF. Written as DNA, the CDR3 is TGTGCCAGCAGCTTGTACGGCAGCGTTGAGGAGGCCCAGTACTTC.

The chain is built from TRBV2 and TRBJ2-7; the match to TRBD1 covers 11 bases. V dropped 3 bases and J dropped 2; count of bases not matched to a gene: 6. Germline CDR1 and CDR2: SNHLY and FYNNEI. This CDR3 comprises 16 residues. The CDR3 bases are TGTGCCAGCAGTGAGGGCGGGACAGGGGGGGCCTACGAGCAGTACTTC. It encodes CASSEGGTGGAYEQYF.

This sequence joins TRBV30 and TRBJ2-1; no definite D call. This CDR3 contains 12 residues. Deletions cut 0 bases from V and 12 bases from J, with 12 bases between. Germline loops: CDR1 GTSNPN, CDR2 SVGIG (reference sequence). DNA of the CDR3: TGTGCCTGGAGTGTAAGTCCCACAAGGCAGTTCTTC. It is translated as CAWSVSPTRQFF.

The chain recombines TRBV7-9 with TRBJ2-2; tentatively, D is TRBD2 (5 bases). The length of the CDR3 is 16 residues. V was trimmed by 1 base and J by 1 base, leaving 10 bases between them. Per germline, CDR1 SEHNR and CDR2 FQNEAQ (reference sequence). The CDR3 DNA reads as TGTGCCAGCAGCTTAGAATCGGGATGGAACACCGGGGAGCTGTTTTTT. Translating gives CASSLESGWNTGELFF.

V usage is TRBV4-1 and J usage is TRBJ2-7; TRBD2 might be the D (5 bases). The germline V gene encodes CDR1 MGHRA and CDR2 YSYEKL. The CDR3 length is 15 residues. V lost 0 bases and J lost 4, with 13 bases in between. This CDR3 reads CASSQESTTGYEQYF. The CDR3 DNA sequence: TGCGCCAGCAGCCAAGAATCAACCACGGGATACGAGCAGTACTTC.

The chain is built from TRBV2 and TRBJ2-5; D is uncertain. With 5 bases removed from V and 0 bases from J, the gap between germline ends came to 4 bases. This CDR3 contains 12 residues. Per germline, CDR1 SNHLY and CDR2 FYNNEI. The CDR3 loop reads CASSYYQETQYF. CDR3 nucleotide sequence: TGTGCCAGCAGTTACTACCAAGAGACCCAGTACTTC. The complete variable domain, with remaining parts taken from reference TRBV2 and TRBJ2-5, reads EPEVTQTPSHQVTQMGQEVILRCVPISNHLYFYWYRQILGQKVEFLVSFYNNEISEKSEIFDDQFSVERPDGSNFTLKIRSTKLEDSAMYFCASSYYQETQYFGPGTRLLVL.

This clone was seen just once. The chain couples TRBV4-1 to TRBJ2-2, with TRBD1 as a possible D gene (6 bases). The CDR3 covers 15 residues. Trimming cost V 0 bases and J 5 bases, with 10 bases left between them. Germline assignment: CDR1 MGHRA and CDR2 YSYEKL. The CDR3 DNA sequence: TGCGCCAGCAGCCAAGAGGTGGGGGCTACCGGGGAGCTGTTTTTT. This sequence encodes CASSQEVGATGELFF.

The gene calls are TRBV28 and TRBJ2-3; TRBD1 is a possible D gene (5 bases). V shed 4 bases and J shed 2 bases, with 16 bases lying between them. Germline V gives CDR1 MDHEN, CDR2 SYDVKM. The CDR3 has 16 residues. CDR3 nucleotides: TGTGCCAGCAGTTCCTATACCGGACATAACACAGATACGCAGTATTTT. This sequence encodes CASSSYTGHNTDTQYF.

This clone was found a few times. The V and J genes are TRBV30 and TRBJ1-5; possibly TRBD1 for D (6 bases). CDR3 size: 14 residues. Per germline, CDR1 GTSNPN and CDR2 SVGIG (reference sequence). With 5 bases removed from V and 1 base from J, the gap between germline ends came to 12 bases. The CDR3 sequence: CAWSTGPSNQPQHF. The CDR3 nucleotides read TGTGCCTGGTCGACAGGACCAAGCAATCAGCCCCAGCATTTT.

This sequence joins TRBV25-1 and TRBJ2-7; 9 bases fit TRBD1. CDR3 length equals 13 residues. Per germline, CDR1 MGHDK and CDR2 SYGVNS. V gave up 6 bases and J gave up 4 bases; unmatched junction bases: 4. CDR3 coding DNA: TGTGCCAGCAGCGAGACAGGGGGATACGAGCAGTACTTC. It yields the protein CASSETGGYEQYF.

The V call is TRBV10-3, the J call TRBJ2-3; TRBD1 matches 12 bases. CDR1 is ENHRY and CDR2 is SYGVKD in the germline V gene. V shed 4 bases, J shed 4 bases, and the junction held 18 bases outside the gene matches. The CDR3 is made up of 20 amino acids. The CDR3 reads CAISGRALIGTGGLADTQYF. The CDR3 region has the DNA TGTGCCATCAGTGGACGCGCTTTGATCGGGACAGGGGGCCTCGCAGATACGCAGTATTTT.

This clone was seen only once. The chain is built from TRBV5-1 and TRBJ2-3; 8 bases agree with TRBD1. Looked up from germline, CDR1 is SGHRS and CDR2 is YFSETQ. The CDR3 covers 15 residues. The V segment lost 5 bases and the J segment 2 bases; nucleotides outside the gene matches: 7. This CDR3 is CASSSGGISTDTQYF. The CDR3 DNA reads as TGCGCCAGCAGTTCAGGGGGCATTTCCACAGATACGCAGTATTTT.

The chain has TRBV7-2 and TRBJ2-7; the match to TRBD1 covers 9 bases. The CDR3 has 16 residues. The germline gives CDR1 SGHTA, CDR2 FQGNSA. With V trimmed by 1 base and J by 4 bases, 8 bases remained unmatched. The CDR3 coding sequence is TGTGCCAGCAGCTTAGTTGGGGGACAGGGTGGGTACGAGCAGTACTTC. Encoded protein: CASSLVGGQGGYEQYF.

The V and J genes are TRBV10-3 and TRBJ2-7, with 13 bases aligning to TRBD2. The CDR3 consists of 16 residues. Germline V gives CDR1 ENHRY, CDR2 SYGVKD. The trim removed 6 bases at V and 0 bases at J, leaving 5 bases unmatched. The CDR3 here is CAIRGLAGSSSYEQYF. In DNA, the CDR3 is TGTGCCATCAGGGGACTAGCGGGATCCAGCTCCTACGAGCAGTACTTC.

The chain carries TRBV19 and TRBJ2-1, with a possible D match to TRBD2 (6 bases). The CDR3 runs 15 residues. From germline, CDR1 is LNHDA and CDR2 SQIVND (reference sequence). V was cut by 6 bases and J by 9 bases, with 21 bases left in between. The chain's CDR3 is CASSLGLATYAEQFF. The CDR3 DNA reads as TGTGCCAGTAGCCTGGGGCTAGCGACTTACGCTGAGCAGTTCTTC.

This clone came up a few times. This chain connects TRBV11-2 to TRBJ2-7; D perhaps matches TRBD1 (6 bases). V shed 0 bases and J shed 3 bases, with 12 bases lying between them. The length of the CDR3 is 15 residues. Germline CDR1 is SGHAT and CDR2 is FQNNGV. The CDR3 DNA sequence: TGTGCCAGCAGCTTAGAGAGGGGGTTCCTCTACGAGCAGTACTTC. Protein sequence: CASSLERGFLYEQYF.

The V call is TRBV5-4, the J call TRBJ1-5; D call uncertain. Germline values: CDR1 SGHNT, CDR2 YYREEE (reference sequence). The ends were cut back, 2 bases at V and 2 bases at J, with 8 bases in the middle. The CDR3 is 14 amino acids. CDR3: CASSLSGGNQPQHF. The CDR3 coding sequence is TGTGCCAGCAGCTTATCAGGCGGCAATCAGCCCCAGCATTTT.

This chain connects TRBV11-2 to TRBJ2-1; D might be TRBD1 (6 bases). Trimming pared 3 bases from V and 1 base from J, leaving 7 bases between. The germline gives CDR1 SGHAT, CDR2 FQNNGV. The CDR3 contains 14 residues. The CDR3: CASSLDSSYNEQFF. Written as DNA, the CDR3 is TGTGCCAGCAGCTTGGACAGTTCCTACAATGAGCAGTTCTTC. Using reference TRBV11-2 and TRBJ2-1 for the parts outside the CDR3, the full variable domain is EAGVAQSPRYKIIEKRQSVAFWCNPISGHATLYWYQQILGQGPKLLIQFQNNGVVDDSQLPKDRFSAERLKGVDSTLKIQPAKLEDSAVYLCASSLDSSYNEQFFGPGTRLTVL.

The count of this clone is one. The chain joins TRBV9 to TRBJ2-1, with TRBD2 identical over 7 bases. The CDR3 extends over 14 amino acids. In germline, CDR1 is SGDLS, CDR2 YYNGEE. J gave up 5 bases and V 0 bases, and 2 bases lay outside the gene matches. CDR3 sequence (DNA): TGTGCCAGCAGCGTAGACCTAGCGGACAATGAGCAGTTCTTC. This codes for CASSVDLADNEQFF.

The chain carries TRBV10-2 and TRBJ1-5, with TRBD1 matching over 10 bases. J lost 13 bases, V lost 6 bases, and 6 bases had no gene match. Looked up from germline, CDR1 is WSHSY and CDR2 is SAAADI. The CDR3 is 12 residues long. The CDR3 sequence: CASREGTGVQHF. CDR3 sequence (DNA): TGCGCCAGCAGGGAGGGGACAGGGGTTCAGCATTTT.

The chain is built from TRBV9 and TRBJ1-1; a possible D gene is TRBD1 (6 bases). V lost 4 bases to trimming and J lost 4 bases, with 17 bases between them. The V gene's germline CDR1 is SGDLS and CDR2 YYNGEE. This CDR3 has 15 amino acids. CDR3 in amino acids: CASSSTGSSSTEAFF. The CDR3 DNA reads TGTGCCAGCAGCTCAACAGGGTCCTCAAGCACTGAAGCTTTCTTT.

The rearrangement links TRBV7-6 to TRBJ2-3, with 12 positions matching TRBD2. The V gene end was trimmed by 4 bases and the J gene end by 10 bases; junction bases not matched to a gene: 18. The CDR3 has 18 amino acids. Germline values: CDR1 SGHVS, CDR2 FNYEAQ. CDR3 residues: CASSSVLLLAGGPDAQYF. CDR3 bases: TGTGCCAGCAGCTCCGTCCTCCTCCTAGCGGGGGGGCCCGACGCGCAGTATTTT.